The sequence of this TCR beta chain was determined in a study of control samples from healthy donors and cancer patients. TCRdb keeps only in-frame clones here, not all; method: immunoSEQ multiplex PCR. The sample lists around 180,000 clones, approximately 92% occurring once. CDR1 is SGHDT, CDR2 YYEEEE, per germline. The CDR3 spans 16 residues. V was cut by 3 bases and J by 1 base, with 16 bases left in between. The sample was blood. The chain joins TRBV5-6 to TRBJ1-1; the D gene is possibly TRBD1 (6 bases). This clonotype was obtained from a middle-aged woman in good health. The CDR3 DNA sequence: TGTGCCAGCAGCTGGGGGCAGGGGCCTCGGAACACTGAAGCTTTCTTT. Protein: CASSWGQGPRNTEAFF. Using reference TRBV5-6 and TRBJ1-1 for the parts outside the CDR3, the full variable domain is DAGVTQSPTHLIKTRGQQVTLRCSPKSGHDTVSWYQQALGQGPQFIFQYYEEEERQRGNFPDRFSGHQFPNYSSELNVNALLLGDSALYLCASSWGQGPRNTEAFFGQGTRLTVV.